The TCR beta chain under discussion was sequenced for a study of glioma-infiltrating T cells. The iRepertoire nested amplicon-rescue multiplex PCR amplified TCR alpha and beta CDR3s from RNA. MiXCR, run by TCRdb on the multiplex PCR reads, gives a single entry per CDR3 protein. The table lists roughly 350,000 distinct CDR3 sequences, about two fifths of them singletons. Trimming removed 4 bases at V and 5 bases at J, with 19 bases between. This CDR3 region has 16 residues. Germline CDR1 reads MNHNY; CDR2 reads SVGAGI (reference sequence). This sequence originates from a human donor with low-grade glioma or glioblastoma, undergoing nonglioma brain surgery, or in good health (not recorded which). The chain recombines TRBV6-6 with TRBJ2-3, with D perhaps matching TRBD2 (6 bases). The material sequenced was glioma tissue, nonneoplastic brain tissue, or PBMCs (not recorded which). CDR3: CASSSPWGERGDTQYF. CDR3 nucleotides: TGTGCCAGCAGTTCCCCATGGGGGGAGAGAGGAGATACGCAGTATTTT.